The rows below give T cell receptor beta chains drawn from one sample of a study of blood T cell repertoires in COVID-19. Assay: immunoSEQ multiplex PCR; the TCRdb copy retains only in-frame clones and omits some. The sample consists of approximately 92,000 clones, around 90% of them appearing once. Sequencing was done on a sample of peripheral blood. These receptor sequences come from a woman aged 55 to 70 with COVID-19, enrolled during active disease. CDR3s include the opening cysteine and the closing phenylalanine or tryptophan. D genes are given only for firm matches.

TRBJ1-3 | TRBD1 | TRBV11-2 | CASSDRFTGTGIHTIYF
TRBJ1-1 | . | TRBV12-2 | CASRATDRWANTEAFF
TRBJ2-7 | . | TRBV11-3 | CASSHRDSYEQYF
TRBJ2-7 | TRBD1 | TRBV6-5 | CASTPGQSYEQYF
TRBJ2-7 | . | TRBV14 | CASSQGRAYEQYF
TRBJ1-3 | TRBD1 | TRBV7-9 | CASRSTGGSGNTIYF
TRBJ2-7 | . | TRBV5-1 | CASSPLRGFYEQYF
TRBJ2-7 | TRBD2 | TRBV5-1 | CASRAGVAYEQYF
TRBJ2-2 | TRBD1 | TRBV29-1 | CSARDRTNTGELFF
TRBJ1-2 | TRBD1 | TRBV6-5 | CASNKGQGYGYTF
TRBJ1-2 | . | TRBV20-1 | CSARAPNGYTF
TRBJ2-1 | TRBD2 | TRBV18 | CASSPPAPGTSGRYYNEQFF
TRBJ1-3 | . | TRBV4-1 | CASSQTSGNRNTIYF
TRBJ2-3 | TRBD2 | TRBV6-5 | CASSYSLADSTDTQYF
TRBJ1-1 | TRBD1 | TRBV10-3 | CAIRTDRGAEAFF
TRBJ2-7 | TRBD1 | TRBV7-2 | CASSLRSRDRGPYEQYF
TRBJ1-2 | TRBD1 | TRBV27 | CASTQHLADGRQGGGGYTF
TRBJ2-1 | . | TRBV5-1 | CASSLSGNEQFF
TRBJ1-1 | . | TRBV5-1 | CASSLVVGLGNTEAFF
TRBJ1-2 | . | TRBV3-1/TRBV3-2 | CASTPPGDGGYTF
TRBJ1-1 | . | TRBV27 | CASSLRRDTEAFF
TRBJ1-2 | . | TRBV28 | CASGAGGNYGYTF
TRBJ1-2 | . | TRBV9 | CASSVEEGGYGYTF
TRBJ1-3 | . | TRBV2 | CASSGLGLSGNTIYF
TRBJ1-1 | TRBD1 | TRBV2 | CASSELDRGIVTEAFF
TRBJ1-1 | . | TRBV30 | CAWARATEAFF
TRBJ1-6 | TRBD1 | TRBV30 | CAWIPGGYNSPLHF
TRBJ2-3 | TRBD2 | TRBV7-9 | CASSLASASGGADTQYF
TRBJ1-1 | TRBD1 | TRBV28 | CASSPPPDRSGAFF